The T cell receptor (beta chain) described here comes from a study of CD8 T cells in Susac syndrome. The CDR3 extends over 14 amino acids. Germline V CDR1 and CDR2: SEHNR, FQNEAQ (reference sequence). V was trimmed by 3 bases and J by 7 bases, leaving 13 bases between them. With random hexamers, roughly 0.45 to 1 ug RNA was reverse transcribed. Multiplex immunoSEQ PCR targeted 54 Vbeta and 13 Jbeta TCR beta segments. MiXCR, applied by TCRdb to the immunoSEQ multiplex PCR reads, yields one record per CDR3 protein. The sample has 170,000 or so distinct CDR3 sequences; approximately 95% are singletons. Sequenced input: CD4+ T cells from PBMCs. The chain recombines TRBV7-9 with TRBJ2-1, with D possibly being TRBD2 (6 bases). The origin of this receptor is a human donor with Susac syndrome. The CDR3 loop reads CASSLGTAGNEQFF. The CDR3 nucleotides read TGTGCCAGCAGCTTGGGGACTGCGGGGAATGAGCAGTTCTTC.